This T cell receptor beta chain is drawn from a study of T cells in pancreatic ductal adenocarcinoma. Study-wide points: No significant tumor-blood clonality difference; means were about 0.11 and 0.072.

The selected patients with pancreatic ductal adenocarcinoma had surgery but no neoadjuvant therapy. Libraries were prepared by immunoSEQ multiplex PCR; TCRdb keeps only in-frame clonotypes and omits some of them. The sample lists several thousand clones, around nine tenths seen once, with approximately 3.1% in the top ten. Details on this clone: No antigen is known for it.

With 2 bases clipped from V and 4 bases from J, the junction kept 6 bases outside the gene matches. The CDR3 totals 15 residues. The germline CDR1 and CDR2 sequences are KGHSH and LQKENI. The sequenced sample was PBMCs. The gene calls are TRBV18 and TRBJ2-3, with 7 bases that match TRBD2. This TCR derives from a human donor with pancreatic ductal adenocarcinoma. CDR3 DNA: TGTGCCAGCTCACCAAGTAGCGGGCAACCAGATACGCAGTATTTT. Translated, it gives CASSPSSGQPDTQYF.